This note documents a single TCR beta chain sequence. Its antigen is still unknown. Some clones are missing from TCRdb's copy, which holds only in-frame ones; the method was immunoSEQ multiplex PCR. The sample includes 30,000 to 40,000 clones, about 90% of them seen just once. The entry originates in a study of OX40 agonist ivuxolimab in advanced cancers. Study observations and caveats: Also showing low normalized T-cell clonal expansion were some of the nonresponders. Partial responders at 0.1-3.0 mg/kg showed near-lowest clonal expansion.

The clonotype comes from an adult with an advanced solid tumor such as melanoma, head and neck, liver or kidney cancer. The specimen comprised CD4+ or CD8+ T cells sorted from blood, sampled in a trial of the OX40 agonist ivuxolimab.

The CDR3 coding sequence is TGTGCCAGCAGCTTGGCCTGGCAGGGGTTAGACGAGCAGTACTTC. Its protein is CASSLAWQGLDEQYF. The gene calls are TRBV5-8 and TRBJ2-7; maybe TRBD1 (6 bases). This CDR3 has 15 amino acids. CDR1 is SGHTS and CDR2 is YDEGEE in the germline V gene. Trimming pared 0 bases from V and 5 bases from J, leaving 15 bases between.